This passage covers 26 T cell receptor beta chains from one sample sequenced in a study of radiotherapy plus CTLA-4 blockade in lung cancer. Method: immunoSEQ multiplex PCR; TCRdb's copy keeps in-frame clones and lacks some. Counted here are roughly 85,000 clones, around 87% occurring once; the ten biggest clones make up roughly 17%. The material sequenced was peripheral blood, taken from a patient treated with radiotherapy plus ipilimumab. Source of these receptors: a human donor with non-small cell lung cancer that progressed on radiotherapy plus ipilimumab.

The chain recombines TRBV4-2 with TRBJ1-2, with D tentatively TRBD1 (6 bases). Per germline, CDR1 LGHNA and CDR2 YNFKEQ. Trimming removed 3 bases from V and 1 base from J, with 12 bases in between. The CDR3 is 15 amino acids. CDR3 sequence reads: CASSQGTGNNYGYTF. The CDR3 DNA sequence: TGTGCCAGCAGCCAGGGAACAGGGAATAACTATGGCTACACCTTC.

The chain links TRBV4-1 to TRBJ2-1, with 7 bases matching TRBD2. This CDR3 spans 15 amino acids. Germline V lookup: CDR1 MGHRA, CDR2 YSYEKL. V shed 4 bases and J 2 bases; nucleotides not matched to a gene: 5. The CDR3 DNA reads as TGCGCCAGCAGCCGGGGGGGGTATACCTACAATGAGCAGTTCTTC. It translates to CASSRGGYTYNEQFF.

The chain is built from TRBV6-6 and TRBJ1-3; possibly TRBD1 for D (5 bases). The CDR3 loop spans 13 amino acids. V lost 5 bases and J lost 5, with 10 bases in between. Germline-derived CDR1 and CDR2 are MNHNY and SVGAGI (reference sequence). The CDR3 spells CASSHRQRNTIYF. The CDR3 nucleotides are TGTGCCAGCAGTCACAGACAGAGAAACACCATATATTTT.

The chain recombines TRBV18 with TRBJ2-5; D might be TRBD1 (6 bases). CDR1 KGHSH and CDR2 LQKENI come from the germline V gene. With 6 bases removed from V and 4 bases from J, the gap between germline ends came to 15 bases. This CDR3 has 14 residues. DNA of the CDR3: TGTGCCAGCTCGGGACAAAACGTGGCAGAGACCCAGTACTTC. Protein product: CASSGQNVAETQYF.

The V and J genes are TRBV19 and TRBJ1-2; 10 nucleotides agree with TRBD1. CDR1 and CDR2 (germline): LNHDA, SQIVND (reference sequence). V was pared by 5 bases and J by 8 bases, with 5 bases of the junction left unmatched. The length of the CDR3 is 13 residues. The CDR3: CASSDRGLGGYTF. The CDR3 DNA sequence: TGTGCCAGTAGTGACAGGGGGCTCGGCGGCTACACCTTC.

The chain carries TRBV7-8 and TRBJ2-3, with 11 bases lining up with TRBD1. The trim removed 5 bases at V and 2 bases at J, leaving 3 bases unmatched. This CDR3 has 15 residues. CDR1 is SGHVS and CDR2 is FQNEAQ in the germline V gene. This chain's CDR3 is CASSRDRGYTDTQYF. CDR3 sequence (DNA): TGTGCCAGCAGCCGGGACAGGGGGTACACAGATACGCAGTATTTT.

The V gene is TRBV9, the J gene TRBJ1-2, with 12 bases identical to TRBD1. With 4 bases clipped from V and 3 bases from J, the junction kept 10 bases outside the gene matches. This CDR3 has 17 amino acids. Per the germline V gene, CDR1 is SGDLS and CDR2 is YYNGEE. CDR3 protein: CASSSRDRGRDDYGYTF. CDR3 DNA: TGTGCCAGCAGCTCCCGGGACAGGGGGCGGGATGACTATGGCTACACCTTC.

The chain links TRBV27 to TRBJ2-1, with D possibly TRBD2 on 7 matching bases. The CDR3 loop spans 19 amino acids. Trimming took 2 bases from V and 6 from J, leaving 26 bases between them. Germline CDR1 is MNHEY and CDR2 is SMNVEV (reference sequence). The CDR3 region has the DNA TGTGCCAGCAGTTTAAAGGGACAAGCTTTGGCTAGCGGCCTCAATGAGCAGTTCTTC. This gives the protein CASSLKGQALASGLNEQFF.

This clone has only one observation. V usage is TRBV9 and J usage is TRBJ2-2; 9 nucleotides line up with TRBD2. Germline V lookup: CDR1 SGDLS, CDR2 YYNGEE. With V trimmed by 0 bases and J by 3 bases, 3 bases remained unmatched. This CDR3 contains 16 residues. The CDR3 DNA follows: TGTGCCAGCAGCGTAGCTATAGCGGGGGACACCGGGGAGCTGTTTTTT. Protein product: CASSVAIAGDTGELFF.

The chain has TRBV7-9 and TRBJ1-3; unclear D gene. Per germline, CDR1 SEHNR and CDR2 FQNEAQ (reference sequence). The ends were cut back, 3 bases at V and 0 bases at J, with 9 bases in the middle. This CDR3 has 15 amino acids. This CDR3 is CASSLYPSSGNTIYF. CDR3 nucleotide sequence: TGTGCCAGCAGCTTGTATCCAAGCTCTGGAAACACCATATATTTT.

This clone was seen once. The chain employs TRBV10-3 and TRBJ2-3, with TRBD2 matching 11 bases. Losses at the gene ends were 3 bases for V and 3 bases for J; bases not matched to a gene: 2. CDR1 is ENHRY and CDR2 is SYGVKD in the germline V gene. The CDR3 length is 15 residues. The CDR3, as DNA: TGTGCCATCAGTGAAACTAGCGGGGGAACAGATACGCAGTATTTT. Its translation is CAISETSGGTDTQYF.

Here the CDR3 DNA reads TGTGCCAGCAGTTACGCAGGGGTACCAGATACGCAGTATTTT. As protein: CASSYAGVPDTQYF. The chain recombines TRBV6-5 with TRBJ2-3; TRBD1 might be the D (6 bases). From germline, CDR1 is MNHEY and CDR2 SVGAGI. The V and J ends lost 2 bases and 4 bases respectively, with 10 bases between them. The CDR3 extends over 14 amino acids.

The CDR3 nucleotides read TGTGCTAGTGGTTTGGTACTGGCCAATGAGCAGTTCTTC. Encoded protein: CASGLVLANEQFF. The J gene is TRBJ2-1, the V gene TRBV12-5; no firm D call. Trimming removed 0 bases at V and 6 bases at J, with 6 bases between. The CDR3 has 13 residues. The V gene's germline CDR1 is LGHNT and CDR2 FRNRAP.

The CDR3 spells CASSVVSGSYEQYF. The CDR3 bases are TGTGCCAGCAGCGTAGTATCGGGGAGCTACGAGCAGTACTTC. V and J are TRBV9 and TRBJ2-7; tentatively, D is TRBD2 (5 bases). V dropped 0 bases and J dropped 3 bases, with 10 bases sitting between them. The CDR3 has 14 residues. Germline V lookup: CDR1 SGDLS, CDR2 YYNGEE.

The CDR3 is CSVEQPRRDEQFF. The CDR3 coding sequence is TGCAGCGTTGAGCAGCCTCGCAGGGATGAGCAGTTCTTC. The J gene is TRBJ2-1, the V gene TRBV29-1; perhaps TRBD1 as D (5 bases). The CDR3 consists of 13 residues. Germline CDR1 is SQVTM and CDR2 is ANQGSEA. Trimming shortened V by 3 bases and J by 8 bases, and 14 bases separated the two germline ends.

The sample holds one count of this clone. The chain uses TRBV6-4 and TRBJ2-1; TRBD1 matches 7 bases. CDR1 and CDR2 from the germline V gene are MRHNA and SNTAGT. V shed 2 bases, J shed 0 bases, and the junction held 1 base outside the gene matches. This CDR3 has 15 residues. CDR3 loop: CASSDQGDSYNEQFF. The CDR3 DNA is TGTGCCAGCAGTGACCAGGGGGACTCCTACAATGAGCAGTTCTTC.

The chain is built from TRBV6-6 and TRBJ2-7, with D possibly being TRBD2 (6 bases). Trimming removed 6 bases from V and 6 bases from J, with 24 bases in between. This CDR3 comprises 16 residues. CDR1 and CDR2 from the germline V gene are MNHNY and SVGAGI (reference sequence). The CDR3 reads CASSPFPAGLTGEQYF. In DNA, the CDR3 is TGTGCCAGCAGCCCATTCCCCGCGGGGCTGACTGGCGAGCAGTACTTC.

V and J are TRBV27 and TRBJ1-2; 7 nucleotides match TRBD1. The germline CDR1 and CDR2 sequences are MNHEY and SMNVEV (reference sequence). V shed 6 bases, J shed 6 bases, and the junction held 13 bases outside the gene matches. This CDR3 has 15 amino acids. The CDR3 DNA sequence: TGTGCCAGCAGATCAACCGGGACAGCAGTCAATGGCTACACCTTC. Translating it yields CASRSTGTAVNGYTF.

The chain is built from TRBV13 and TRBJ1-1; D not certain. Germline-derived CDR1 and CDR2 are PRHDT and FYEKMQ (reference sequence). V gave up 3 bases and J gave up 5 bases, with 4 bases separating them. The CDR3 spans 11 residues. CDR3 bases: TGTGCCAGCAGCTTTTTGACTGAAGCTTTCTTT. Protein product: CASSFLTEAFF. Filled out from reference TRBV13 and TRBJ1-1, the complete variable domain reads AAGVIQSPRHLIKEKRETATLKCYPIPRHDTVYWYQQGPGQDPQFLISFYEKMQSDKGSIPDRFSAQQFSDYHSELNMSSLELGDSALYFCASSFLTEAFFGQGTRLTVV.

This sequence joins TRBV5-1 and TRBJ1-5; 11 bases fit TRBD1. CDR1 SGHRS and CDR2 YFSETQ come from the germline V gene. The CDR3 contains 14 residues. Trimming took 3 bases from V and 6 from J; bases not matched to a gene: 2. The CDR3 reads CASSSGTGGQPQHF. The CDR3 DNA is TGCGCCAGCAGCTCCGGGACAGGGGGTCAGCCCCAGCATTTT.

V gene TRBV19 combines with J gene TRBJ2-7; D is uncertain. The germline V and J ends were trimmed by 2 bases and 1 base, with 9 bases remaining between them. The CDR3 runs 14 residues. Per germline, CDR1 LNHDA and CDR2 SQIVND (reference sequence). The CDR3 DNA sequence: TGTGCCAGTAGTATAAGCCGGATATCCTACGAGCAGTACTTC. This codes for CASSISRISYEQYF. The full variable domain, in which reference TRBV19 and TRBJ2-7 provide the parts outside the CDR3, is DGGITQSPKYLFRKEGQNVTLSCEQNLNHDAMYWYRQDPGQGLRLIYYSQIVNDFQKGDIAEGYSVSREKKESFPLTVTSAQKNPTAFYLCASSISRISYEQYFGPGTRLTVT.

V gene TRBV30 combines with J gene TRBJ1-1, with 7 bases identical to TRBD1. CDR3 length: 13 residues. With 2 bases clipped from V and 5 bases from J, the junction kept 5 bases outside the gene matches. The V gene's germline CDR1 is GTSNPN and CDR2 SVGIG (reference sequence). The CDR3 DNA reads TGTGCCTGGAGTACCCAACAGGGGACTGAAGCTTTCTTT. Translated, it gives CAWSTQQGTEAFF.

V is TRBV4-2 and J is TRBJ1-4, with 9 bases that match TRBD1. The CDR3 extends over 21 amino acids. Germline V lookup: CDR1 LGHNA, CDR2 YNFKEQ. V shed 4 bases, J shed 4 bases, and the junction held 22 bases outside the gene matches. The CDR3 DNA reads as TGTGCCAGCAGCCCCAACCCCGAAAGGCACAGACAGGGGGATTTTAATGAAAAACTGTTTTTT. This translates into CASSPNPERHRQGDFNEKLFF.

The rearrangement joins TRBV5-4 to TRBJ2-2; 10 bases map to TRBD2. The germline V gene has CDR1 SGHNT and CDR2 YYREEE (reference sequence). Trimming took 0 bases from V and 5 from J; bases not matched to a gene: 4. The CDR3 is 16 residues long. CDR3 DNA sequence: TGTGCCAGCAGCTTGGCGGGACTAGCGTCTACCGGGGAGCTGTTTTTT. This sequence encodes CASSLAGLASTGELFF.

The chain recombines TRBV7-2 with TRBJ1-1; the D gene is possibly TRBD1 (5 bases). The germline gives CDR1 SGHTA, CDR2 FQGNSA. Trimming shortened V by 1 base and J by 11 bases, and 14 bases separated the two germline ends. The CDR3 is 13 residues long. The CDR3 DNA reads as TGTGCCAGCAGCTTAGGTGGCAGGGCCAGGGCTTTCTTT. This codes for CASSLGGRARAFF.

This clone was detected a few times. The V call is TRBV19, the J call TRBJ1-5, with D tentatively TRBD1 (6 bases). Germline CDR1 and CDR2: LNHDA and SQIVND (reference sequence). The CDR3 consists of 13 residues. The ends were cut back, 4 bases at V and 7 bases at J, with 11 bases in the middle. Written as DNA, the CDR3 is TGTGCCAGTAGTACCAGGGGCAGCCAGCCCCAGCATTTT. Protein product: CASSTRGSQPQHF.